This TCR beta chain was sequenced in a study of breast tumors, draining lymph nodes, adjacent tissues. Germline CDR1 reads SNHLY; CDR2 reads FYNNEI. V was clipped by 6 bases and J by 5 bases; unmatched bases: 8. CDR3 length equals 14 residues. This clonotype occurred many times. TCRdb independently ran MiXCR on the multiplex PCR reads; one entry per CDR3 protein. The sample consists of about 52,000 distinct CDR3 sequences, under 45% of them appearing once. V gene TRBV2 combines with J gene TRBJ2-3, with 7 bases identical to TRBD2. The source material was breast tumor tissue. This receptor was taken from a female donor with breast cancer. Some clones in this sample may be carry-over from other donors' samples. CDR3 residues: CASSVSSGRDTQYF. The CDR3 DNA reads TGTGCCAGCAGCGTGTCTAGCGGAAGAGATACGCAGTATTTT.